The clone carrying this T cell receptor beta chain was detected once. Antigen specificity is unknown. Assay used: immunoSEQ multiplex PCR; TCRdb lists only in-frame clones, some missing. Among approximately 600,000 clones listed, roughly 95% were seen once. Selected positively for CCR7 and CD45RO-negative, naive CD8 cells excluded terminally differentiated effector memory CD45RA+ cells. The CDR3 has 14 residues. This sample is drawn from a study of shared clonotypes between healthy human individuals. The study, taken as a whole, reports: Of the naive CD4 clonotypes, 4% to 5% were shared across several donors.

The source is a woman in her twenties or thirties in good health. The chain joins TRBV21-1 to TRBJ2-7; no DNA check was done on the table's D call, TRBD2. TRBV21-1 is noted as a pseudogene. The sequenced sample was naive CD8+ T cells sorted from blood. This CDR3 is CASSKREYKYEQYF. CDR3 sequence (DNA): TGTGCCAGCAGTAAGCGGGAATATAAGTACGAGCAGTACTTC.